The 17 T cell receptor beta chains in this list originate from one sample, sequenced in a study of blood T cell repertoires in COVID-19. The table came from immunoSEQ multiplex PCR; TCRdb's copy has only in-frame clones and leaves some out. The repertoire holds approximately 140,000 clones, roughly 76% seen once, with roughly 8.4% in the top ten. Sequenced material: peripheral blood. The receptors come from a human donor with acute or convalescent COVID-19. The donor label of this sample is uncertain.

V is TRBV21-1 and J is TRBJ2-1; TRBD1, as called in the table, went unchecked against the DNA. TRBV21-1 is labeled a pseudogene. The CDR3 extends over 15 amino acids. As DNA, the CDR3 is TGTGCCAGCAGCTCACGATGGGACAGGGGCAATGAGCAGTTCTTC. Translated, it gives CASSSRWDRGNEQFF.

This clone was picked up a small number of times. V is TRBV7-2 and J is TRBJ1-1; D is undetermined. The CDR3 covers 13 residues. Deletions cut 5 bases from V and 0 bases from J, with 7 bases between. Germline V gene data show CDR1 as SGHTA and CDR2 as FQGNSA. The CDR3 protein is CASSAQMNTEAFF. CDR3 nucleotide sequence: TGTGCCAGCAGCGCACAGATGAACACTGAAGCTTTCTTT.

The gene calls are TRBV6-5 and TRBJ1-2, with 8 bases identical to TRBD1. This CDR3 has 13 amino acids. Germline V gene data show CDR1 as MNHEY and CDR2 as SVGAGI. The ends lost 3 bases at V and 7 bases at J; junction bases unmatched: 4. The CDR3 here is CASSYSGGSGYTF. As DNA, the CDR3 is TGTGCCAGCAGTTATTCAGGGGGCAGTGGCTACACCTTC.

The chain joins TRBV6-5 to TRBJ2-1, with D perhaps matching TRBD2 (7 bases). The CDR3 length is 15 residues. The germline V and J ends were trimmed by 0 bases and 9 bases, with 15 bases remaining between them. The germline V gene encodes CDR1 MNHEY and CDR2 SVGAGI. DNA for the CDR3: TGTGCCAGCAGTTACTCGGGGGGGCCAACGGGTGAGCAGTTCTTC. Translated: CASSYSGGPTGEQFF.

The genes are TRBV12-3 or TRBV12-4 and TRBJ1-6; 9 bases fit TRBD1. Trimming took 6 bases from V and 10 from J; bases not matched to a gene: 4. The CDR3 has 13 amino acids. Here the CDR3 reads CASRAGQGSPLHF. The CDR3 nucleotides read TGTGCCAGCAGGGCCGGACAGGGGTCACCCCTCCACTTT.

CDR3 nucleotides: TGTGCCACCAGTGGTCCAGGGGGCGCTGAAACCGGGGAGCTGTTTTTT. It translates to CATSGPGGAETGELFF. The chain has TRBV24-1 and TRBJ2-2; TRBD1 aligns across 8 bases. CDR1 and CDR2 from the germline V gene are KGHDR and SFDVKD. Losses at the gene ends were 5 bases for V and 5 bases for J; bases not matched to a gene: 9. The CDR3 loop spans 16 amino acids.

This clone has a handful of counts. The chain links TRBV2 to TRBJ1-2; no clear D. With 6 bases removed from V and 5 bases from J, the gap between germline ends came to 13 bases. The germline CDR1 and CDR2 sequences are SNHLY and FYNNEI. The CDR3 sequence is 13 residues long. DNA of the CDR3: TGTGCCAGCAGCCCACTCCTGGTTTATGGCTACACCTTC. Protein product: CASSPLLVYGYTF.

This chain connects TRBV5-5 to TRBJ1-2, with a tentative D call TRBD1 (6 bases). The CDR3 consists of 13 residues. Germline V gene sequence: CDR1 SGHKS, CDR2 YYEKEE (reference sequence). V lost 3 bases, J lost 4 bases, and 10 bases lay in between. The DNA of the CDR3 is TGTGCCAGCAGCTGGGAGGGGGGCTATGGCTACACCTTC. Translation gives CASSWEGGYGYTF.

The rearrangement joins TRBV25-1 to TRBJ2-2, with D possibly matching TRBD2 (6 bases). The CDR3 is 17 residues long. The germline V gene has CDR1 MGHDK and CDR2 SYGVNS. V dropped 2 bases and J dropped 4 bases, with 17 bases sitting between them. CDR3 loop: CASSEAGLGRITGELFF. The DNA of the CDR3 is TGTGCCAGCAGTGAAGCTGGGCTAGGGAGGATCACCGGGGAGCTGTTTTTT. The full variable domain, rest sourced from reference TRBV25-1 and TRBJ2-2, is EADIYQTPRYLVIGTGKKITLECSQTMGHDKMYWYQQDPGMELHLIHYSYGVNSTEKGDLSSESTVSRIRTEHFPLTLESARPSHTSQYLCASSEAGLGRITGELFFGEGSRLTVL.

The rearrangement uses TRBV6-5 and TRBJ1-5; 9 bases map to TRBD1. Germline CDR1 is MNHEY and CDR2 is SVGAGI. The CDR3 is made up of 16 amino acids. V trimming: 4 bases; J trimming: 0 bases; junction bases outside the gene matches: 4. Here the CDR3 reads CASSSGTGFSNQPQHF. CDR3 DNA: TGTGCCAGCAGTTCCGGGACAGGGTTTAGCAATCAGCCCCAGCATTTT.

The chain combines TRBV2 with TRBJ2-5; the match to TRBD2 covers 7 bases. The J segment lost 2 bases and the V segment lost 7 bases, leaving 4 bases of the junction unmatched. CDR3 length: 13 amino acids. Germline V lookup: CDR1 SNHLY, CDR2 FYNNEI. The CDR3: CASTPAGQETQYF. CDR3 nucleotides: TGTGCCAGCACTCCAGCGGGGCAAGAGACCCAGTACTTC.

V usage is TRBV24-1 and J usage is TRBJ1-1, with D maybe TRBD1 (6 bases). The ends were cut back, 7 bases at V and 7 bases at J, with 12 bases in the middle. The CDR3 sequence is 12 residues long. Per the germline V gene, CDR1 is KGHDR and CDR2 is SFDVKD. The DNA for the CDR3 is TGTGCCACCAGGGGGGGGGCCGGTGAAGCTTTCTTT. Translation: CATRGGAGEAFF.

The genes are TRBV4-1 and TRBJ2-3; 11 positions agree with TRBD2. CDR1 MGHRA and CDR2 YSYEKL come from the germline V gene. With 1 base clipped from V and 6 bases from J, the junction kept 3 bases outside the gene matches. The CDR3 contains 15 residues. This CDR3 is CASSQALAGADTQYF. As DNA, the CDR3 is TGCGCCAGCAGCCAAGCACTAGCGGGGGCGGATACGCAGTATTTT.

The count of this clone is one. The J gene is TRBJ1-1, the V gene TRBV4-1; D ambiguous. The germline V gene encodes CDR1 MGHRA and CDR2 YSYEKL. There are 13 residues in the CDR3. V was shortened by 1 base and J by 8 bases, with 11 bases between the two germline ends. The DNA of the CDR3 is TGCGCCAGCAGCCAAGGTTTGACGGGGGAAGCTTTCTTT. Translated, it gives CASSQGLTGEAFF.

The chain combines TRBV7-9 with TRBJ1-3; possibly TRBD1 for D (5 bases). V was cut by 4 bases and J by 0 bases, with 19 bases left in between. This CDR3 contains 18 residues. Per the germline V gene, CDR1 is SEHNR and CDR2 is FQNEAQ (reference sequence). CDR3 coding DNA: TGTGCCAGCAGCTCTGGGGTCTGGGGCCAGATCTCTGGAAACACCATATATTTT. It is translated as CASSSGVWGQISGNTIYF.

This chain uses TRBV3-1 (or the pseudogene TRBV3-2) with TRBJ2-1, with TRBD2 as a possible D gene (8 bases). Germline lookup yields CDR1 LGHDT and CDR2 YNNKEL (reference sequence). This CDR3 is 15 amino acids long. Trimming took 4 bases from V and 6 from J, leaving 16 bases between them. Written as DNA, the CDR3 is TGTGCCAGCAGCCGTCGGGAGGGGGCGAGCAATGAGCAGTTCTTC. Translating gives CASSRREGASNEQFF.

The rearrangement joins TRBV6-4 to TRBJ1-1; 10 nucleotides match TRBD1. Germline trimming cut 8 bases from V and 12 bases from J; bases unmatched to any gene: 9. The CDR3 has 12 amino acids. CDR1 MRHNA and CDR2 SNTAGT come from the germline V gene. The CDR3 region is CASRPGQGRTFF. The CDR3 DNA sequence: TGTGCCAGCCGTCCGGGACAGGGGAGAACTTTCTTT.